The 10 T cell receptor beta chains in this list originate from one sample, sequenced in a study of cytomegalovirus exposure and HLA in healthy donors. 13 Jbeta primers and 60 Vbeta primers were used for the PCR. Generated by immunoSEQ multiplex PCR, the TCRdb table keeps only in-frame clones and is missing some. The profile shows about 300,000 clones, 75% to 90% of them singletons. Source material: PBMCs. Receptor source: a middle-aged man in good health and CMV-seropositive.

This rearrangement joins TRBV18 to TRBJ1-1; TRBD1 matches 9 bases. This CDR3 is 17 amino acids long. Germline CDR1 is KGHSH and CDR2 is LQKENI. The J segment lost 5 bases and the V segment lost 3 bases, leaving 13 bases of the junction unmatched. The CDR3 protein is CASSPSQTTGGNTEAFF. The DNA of the CDR3 is TGTGCCAGCTCACCTAGCCAGACAACAGGGGGCAATACTGAAGCTTTCTTT.

This clone was observed a handful of times. The V gene is TRBV5-6, the J gene TRBJ2-7; D ambiguous. V was trimmed by 0 bases and J by 1 base, leaving 8 bases between them. Germline CDR1 and CDR2: SGHDT and YYEEEE. The CDR3 is 14 amino acids. The CDR3 nucleotides are TGTGCCAGCAGCTTGGGACACTTATCCTACGAGCAGTACTTC. This codes for CASSLGHLSYEQYF.

V usage is TRBV6-5 and J usage is TRBJ1-2; 8 bases match TRBD1. Germline V CDR1 and CDR2: MNHEY, SVGAGI. With V trimmed by 5 bases and J by 5 bases, 4 bases remained unmatched. This CDR3 comprises 13 residues. The DNA of the CDR3 is TGTGCCAGCAGTCCCGGGACAGGATATGGCTACACCTTC. Protein product: CASSPGTGYGYTF.

The chain carries TRBV5-3 and TRBJ2-3; D is perhaps TRBD1 (6 bases). TRBV5-3 is designated an ORF whose function remains uncertain. Trimming pared 1 base from V and 4 bases from J, leaving 16 bases between. This CDR3 is 16 amino acids long. The CDR3 sequence: CARSLSQQGESDTQYF. The CDR3 DNA is TGTGCCAGAAGCTTGTCCCAACAGGGAGAGTCAGATACGCAGTATTTT.

This clone came up a few times. Other DNA sequences in this specimen translate into the identical CDR3. The V and J genes are TRBV6-5 and TRBJ2-3; D gene unclear. The germline gives CDR1 MNHEY, CDR2 SVGAGI. V dropped 2 bases and J dropped 1 base, with 7 bases sitting between them. This CDR3 comprises 14 residues. CDR3 residues: CASSYGLGTDTQYF. The CDR3 coding sequence is TGTGCCAGCAGTTACGGCCTCGGCACAGATACGCAGTATTTT.

V gene TRBV27 combines with J gene TRBJ2-1; D possibly corresponds to TRBD2 (5 bases). The CDR3 totals 14 residues. Trimming pared 3 bases from V and 4 bases from J, leaving 10 bases between. Germline loops: CDR1 MNHEY, CDR2 SMNVEV (reference sequence). The CDR3 loop is CASSFRERYNEQFF. The CDR3 bases are TGTGCCAGCAGTTTCCGGGAACGGTACAATGAGCAGTTCTTC.

CDR3 amino acids: CAHSSTGAVTDTQYF. The CDR3 nucleotides are TGTGCCCACTCTTCGACAGGAGCCGTCACAGATACGCAGTATTTT. The chain joins TRBV6-6 to TRBJ2-3, with D possibly matching TRBD1 (6 bases). CDR1 is MNHNY, CDR2 SVGAGI, per germline (reference sequence). The V end lost 11 bases, the J end lost 2 bases, and 20 bases lay between the germline ends. The CDR3 is made up of 15 amino acids.

The rearrangement links TRBV7-2 to TRBJ2-5; TRBD2 matches at 12 bases. TRBJ2-7 matches the DNA end more closely, so the J call is doubtful. CDR1 and CDR2 (germline): SGHTA, FQGNSA. The CDR3 has 17 residues. The CDR3: CASSAVLLAGGSYEQYF. The CDR3 DNA sequence: TGTGCCAGCAGCGCAGTCCTACTAGCGGGAGGTTCCTACGAGCAGTACTTC.

The chain is built from TRBV29-1 and TRBJ2-2; no clear D. CDR1 is SQVTM and CDR2 is ANQGSEA in the germline V gene. V lost 6 bases, J lost 0 bases, and 11 bases lay in between. The CDR3 contains 14 residues. Written as DNA, the CDR3 is TGCAGCGTCATTCCGAGCACGAACACCGGGGAGCTGTTTTTT. Translated: CSVIPSTNTGELFF.

This sequence joins TRBV5-8 and TRBJ1-4; unclear D gene. V lost 0 bases and J 5 bases, leaving 8 bases between the germline ends. CDR3 length equals 14 residues. Germline V gene data show CDR1 as SGHTS and CDR2 as YDEGEE. The CDR3: CASSLGMRNEKLFF. The CDR3 nucleotides are TGTGCCAGCAGCTTGGGAATGAGAAATGAAAAACTGTTTTTT.